The T cell receptor (beta chain) under discussion was sequenced for a study of blood T cells in healthy people across ages. With a J-beta primer mix and a sample-barcoded 5' primer, a second PCR ran about 7 to 12 cycles. There were at least 3 million CDR3-containing paired-end reads obtained from each sample. MiXCR was run by TCRdb on the 5' RACE reads, yielding one entry per CDR3 protein. Found here are over 1,300,000 distinct CDR3 sequences, approximately 59% of them singletons; the top ten hold 5.5% to 8%. Donor samples were obtained from healthy Caucasian individuals from Russia, aged about 6 to 95. Total RNA amounts of at least 6 micrograms were extracted per sample. The CDR3 has 13 residues. Per the germline V gene, CDR1 is DFQATT and CDR2 is SNEGSKA (reference sequence).

The source material was blood. The sequence derives from a man in his late teens or twenties in good health. This sequence joins TRBV20-1 and TRBJ2-5; TRBD2 agrees at 11 bases. The J call may be in error: the DNA end matches TRBJ2-7 better. CDR3 loop: CSGLAGLTGEQYF. CDR3 bases: TGCAGTGGACTAGCGGGGCTGACCGGCGAGCAGTACTTC.